Presented here are 27 T cell receptor beta chains from one specimen sequenced in a study of blood T cell repertoires in COVID-19. Method: immunoSEQ multiplex PCR; TCRdb's copy keeps in-frame clones and lacks some. This sample carries 150,000 to 200,000 clones, around nine tenths of them seen once, and the ten largest clones take 2.1%. Sequenced: peripheral blood. These receptors were taken from a man between 65 and 79 years old with active or convalescent COVID-19.

The chain is built from TRBV6-5 and TRBJ2-7; 11 positions match TRBD2. The trim removed 6 bases at V and 7 bases at J, leaving 11 bases unmatched. CDR3 length: 15 amino acids. CDR1 and CDR2 (germline): MNHEY, SVGAGI. CDR3 bases: TGTGCCAGCAGCTTTTCTATAGCGGGGGGGAGTGAGCAGTACTTC. The encoded protein is CASSFSIAGGSEQYF.

This clone was observed a handful of times. The chain joins TRBV30 to TRBJ2-2, with D maybe TRBD1 (5 bases). V dropped 3 bases and J dropped 1 base, with 12 bases sitting between them. Germline CDR1 is GTSNPN and CDR2 is SVGIG (reference sequence). CDR3 length equals 15 residues. CDR3 in amino acids: CAWRRHTGNTGELFF. CDR3 bases: TGTGCCTGGAGGAGACACACAGGGAACACCGGGGAGCTGTTTTTT.

V gene TRBV7-9 combines with J gene TRBJ2-7, with 9 bases aligning to TRBD1. Germline trimming cut 4 bases from V and 6 bases from J; bases unmatched to any gene: 7. The CDR3 totals 14 residues. Germline V lookup: CDR1 SEHNR, CDR2 FQNEAQ (reference sequence). The CDR3 nucleotides read TGTGCCAGCAGCTCGGGACAGGGAGTAACCGAGCAGTACTTC. Residues: CASSSGQGVTEQYF.

This rearrangement joins TRBV15 to TRBJ1-5, with 7 bases that match TRBD1. V dropped 1 base and J dropped 12; count of bases not matched to a gene: 18. Germline assignment: CDR1 LNHNV and CDR2 YYDKDF (reference sequence). The CDR3 is made up of 17 amino acids. CDR3 DNA sequence: TGTGCCACCAGCAGAGGAACCCGGGACAGAAGACAAGCGAGCCAGCATTTT. It translates to CATSRGTRDRRQASQHF. Full variable domain (rest looked up from reference TRBV15 and TRBJ1-5): DAMVIQNPRYQVTQFGKPVTLSCSQTLNHNVMYWYQQKSSQAPKLLFHYYDKDFNNEADTPDNFQSRRPNTSFCFLDIRSPGLGDTAMYLCATSRGTRDRRQASQHFGDGTRLSIL.

This chain links TRBV21-1 with TRBJ2-1; the tabulated D call, TRBD2, remains unverified against the DNA. TRBV21-1 is described as a pseudogene. The CDR3 covers 18 residues. CDR3 nucleotides: TGTGCCAGCAGCGCACATAGGGGACTAGCGGAGCGCCGGTTGGAGCAGTTCTTC. As protein: CASSAHRGLAERRLEQFF.

This rearrangement joins TRBV7-8 to TRBJ1-2; unclear D gene. Germline V gene sequence: CDR1 SGHVS, CDR2 FQNEAQ. V was shortened by 1 base and J by 2 bases, with 8 bases between the two germline ends. The CDR3 spans 14 residues. For the CDR3, the DNA is TGTGCCAGCAGCTTAGGTCACAGCAACTATGGCTACACCTTC. This sequence encodes CASSLGHSNYGYTF.

J is TRBJ2-4 and V is TRBV6-2 or TRBV6-3, with a possible D match to TRBD1 (6 bases). Trimming removed 2 bases from V and 0 bases from J, with 14 bases in between. Germline loops: CDR1 MNHEY, CDR2 SVGEGT. This CDR3 has 17 residues. The DNA of the CDR3 is TGTGCCAGCAGTTACGGCAGGGGAAATCTAGCCAAAAACATTCAGTACTTC. Encoded protein: CASSYGRGNLAKNIQYF.

This chain joins TRBV3-1 (or the pseudogene TRBV3-2) and TRBJ1-3; no clear D. CDR3 length: 16 residues. Germline CDR1 is LGHDT and CDR2 is YNNKEL (reference sequence). V lost 0 bases and J 0 bases, leaving 9 bases between the germline ends. This CDR3 is CASSQELRTSGNTIYF. The DNA for the CDR3 is TGTGCCAGCAGCCAAGAGTTGCGCACCTCTGGAAACACCATATATTTT.

This chain joins TRBV10-3 and TRBJ1-5, with 7 bases lining up with TRBD1. Germline values: CDR1 ENHRY, CDR2 SYGVKD. V shed 3 bases and J 6 bases; nucleotides not matched to a gene: 5. The CDR3 extends over 14 amino acids. CDR3 sequence reads: CAISDGTAGQPQHF. For the CDR3, the DNA is TGTGCCATCAGTGACGGGACAGCAGGTCAGCCCCAGCATTTT.

The chain links TRBV9 to TRBJ2-7; 9 positions match TRBD1. The V segment lost 7 bases and the J segment 3 bases; nucleotides outside the gene matches: 2. CDR1 and CDR2 from the germline V gene are SGDLS and YYNGEE. CDR3 size: 12 residues. The CDR3 coding sequence is TGTGCCAGCGGGACAGGGTTCTACGAGCAGTACTTC. This translates into CASGTGFYEQYF.

The chain has TRBV11-2 and TRBJ2-7; 7 positions agree with TRBD1. V trimming: 2 bases; J trimming: 5 bases; junction bases outside the gene matches: 6. This CDR3 is 14 amino acids long. Germline V CDR1 and CDR2: SGHAT, FQNNGV. In nucleotides, the CDR3 is TGTGCCAGCAGCTTAACGGACAGGTTCCACGAGCAGTACTTC. Amino acid sequence: CASSLTDRFHEQYF. Based on the CDR3 plus reference TRBV11-2 and TRBJ2-7, the full variable domain is EAGVAQSPRYKIIEKRQSVAFWCNPISGHATLYWYQQILGQGPKLLIQFQNNGVVDDSQLPKDRFSAERLKGVDSTLKIQPAKLEDSAVYLCASSLTDRFHEQYFGPGTRLTVT.

This rearrangement joins TRBV27 to TRBJ2-7; 7 nucleotides agree with TRBD1. Germline-derived CDR1 and CDR2 are MNHEY and SMNVEV (reference sequence). CDR3 size: 13 residues. Trimming at V came to 0 bases and at J to 4 bases, leaving 0 bases not matched to a gene. The CDR3 coding sequence is TGTGCCAGCAGTTTATCGGGACAGTACGAGCAGTACTTC. Protein sequence: CASSLSGQYEQYF.

In this sample, this clone turned up once. V and J are TRBV7-7 and TRBJ2-2; 8 nucleotides agree with TRBD1. Germline CDR1 SSHAT, CDR2 FNYEAQ (reference sequence). CDR3 length: 17 amino acids. V lost 1 base, J lost 1 base, and 5 bases stayed unmatched. CDR3 region: CASSLGPTGGNTGELFF. As DNA, the CDR3 is TGTGCCAGCAGCTTAGGACCTACAGGGGGGAACACCGGGGAGCTGTTTTTT.

The chain combines TRBV6-6 with TRBJ2-7, with 13 bases fitting TRBD2. V lost 10 bases and J lost 7; bases outside the gene matches: 13. The CDR3 loop spans 15 amino acids. Germline assignment: CDR1 MNHNY and CDR2 SVGAGI (reference sequence). The CDR3 DNA sequence: TGTGCCACAGGTCCGCCAGGACTAGCGGGAGTTGAGCAGTACTTC. The encoded protein is CATGPPGLAGVEQYF.

The genes are TRBV12-5 and TRBJ2-3; possibly TRBD2 for D (7 bases). From germline, CDR1 is LGHNT and CDR2 FRNRAP. The CDR3 is 14 amino acids. V shed 7 bases and J shed 4 bases, with 15 bases lying between them. In nucleotides, the CDR3 is TGTGCTAGTGCCCTAGGGGGGGCTCCAGATACGCAGTATTTT. Translation: CASALGGAPDTQYF. Based on the CDR3 plus reference TRBV12-5 and TRBJ2-3, the full variable domain is DARVTQTPRHKVTEMGQEVTMRCQPILGHNTVFWYRQTMMQGLELLAYFRNRAPLDDSGMPKDRFSAEMPDATLATLKIQPSEPRDSAVYFCASALGGAPDTQYFGPGTRLTVL.

This rearrangement joins TRBV6-1 to TRBJ1-1; D perhaps matches TRBD1 (5 bases). Looked up from germline, CDR1 is MNHNS and CDR2 is SASEGT. The V gene lost 6 bases and the J gene lost 0 bases, with 11 bases spanning the gap. The CDR3 runs to 14 residues. The CDR3 coding sequence is TGTGCCAGCAGACCGACAGCCCTGAACACTGAAGCTTTCTTT. Translation gives CASRPTALNTEAFF.

This clone appeared once. The gene calls are TRBV18 and TRBJ2-5, with a tentative D call TRBD1 (6 bases). Trimming pared 2 bases from V and 1 base from J, leaving 8 bases between. The CDR3 extends over 14 amino acids. Germline values: CDR1 KGHSH, CDR2 LQKENI. CDR3 nucleotides: TGTGCCAGCTCACCAATAGGGGGCCAAGAGACCCAGTACTTC. Amino acids: CASSPIGGQETQYF.

This sequence joins TRBV7-2 and TRBJ1-2; the D gene is possibly TRBD1 (5 bases). Trimming removed 5 bases at V and 0 bases at J, with 13 bases between. Looked up from germline, CDR1 is SGHTA and CDR2 is FQGNSA. The CDR3 runs 15 residues. CDR3 coding DNA: TGTGCCAGCAGCGCATCAGGGTTAGCTAACTATGGCTACACCTTC. Translated, it gives CASSASGLANYGYTF.

This chain joins TRBV28 and TRBJ1-5; D not certain. The V and J ends lost 2 bases and 2 bases respectively, with 16 bases between them. The CDR3 is 17 amino acids. CDR1 is MDHEN, CDR2 SYDVKM, per germline. For the CDR3, the DNA is TGTGCCAGCAGTTTAATACGGACTCCCCATGGCAATCAGCCCCAGCATTTT. Its translation: CASSLIRTPHGNQPQHF.

J is TRBJ2-5 and V is TRBV4-1; 9 bases are a match to TRBD1. Germline V gene data show CDR1 as MGHRA and CDR2 as YSYEKL. V was clipped by 3 bases and J by 2 bases; unmatched bases: 7. This CDR3 comprises 16 residues. The CDR3 loop is CASSQGQGHFQETQYF. The CDR3 DNA follows: TGCGCCAGCAGCCAGGGACAGGGTCATTTTCAAGAGACCCAGTACTTC.

CDR3 in amino acids: CASRQNTGTGYRGGYTF. The CDR3, as DNA: TGTGCCAGTAGACAAAATACCGGGACAGGGTATCGCGGTGGCTACACCTTC. V is TRBV19 and J is TRBJ1-2; TRBD1 aligns across 9 bases. The length of the CDR3 is 17 residues. From germline, CDR1 is LNHDA and CDR2 SQIVND (reference sequence). The ends lost 6 bases at V and 7 bases at J; junction bases unmatched: 18.

V and J are TRBV29-1 and TRBJ2-2; 9 nucleotides align to TRBD2. This CDR3 contains 15 residues. Per the germline V gene, CDR1 is SQVTM and CDR2 is ANQGSEA. Unmatched junction bases numbered 9, after V lost 5 bases and J lost 5 bases. The CDR3 DNA sequence: TGCAGCGTTTCACCGACTAGCGGCGTGACCGGGGAGCTGTTTTTT. It is translated as CSVSPTSGVTGELFF.

The genes are TRBV18 and TRBJ2-1; TRBD2 matches at 9 bases. J was trimmed by 9 bases and V by 4 bases; bases with no gene match: 16. The CDR3 is 17 residues long. Per germline, CDR1 KGHSH and CDR2 LQKENI. DNA of the CDR3: TGTGCCAGCTCACTGGTTCGTTTGGCGGGGGGGCCTGGTGAGCAGTTCTTC. Encoded protein: CASSLVRLAGGPGEQFF.

This chain links TRBV21-1 with TRBJ2-7; the DNA was not compared with TRBD1, the D call given in the table. TRBV21-1 is given as a pseudogene. This CDR3 is 16 amino acids long. The CDR3 bases are TGTGCCAGCAGTGGGCCGGGACAGGGGCGACCCTACGAGCAGTACTTC. It is translated as CASSGPGQGRPYEQYF.

V and J are TRBV15 and TRBJ1-5; D not resolved. CDR3 size: 15 residues. Germline lookup yields CDR1 LNHNV and CDR2 YYDKDF (reference sequence). The V end lost 0 bases, the J end lost 0 bases, and 6 bases lay between the germline ends. CDR3: CATSRERDSNQPQHF. As DNA, the CDR3 is TGTGCCACCAGCAGAGAGCGCGATAGCAATCAGCCCCAGCATTTT.

The chain has TRBV19 and TRBJ1-2, with D uncertain. Trimming stripped 1 base from V and 7 bases from J, with 22 bases between. Germline CDR1 and CDR2: LNHDA and SQIVND (reference sequence). The CDR3 contains 17 residues. The CDR3, as DNA: TGTGCCAGTAGTATAGCTCGCCCGCTTGCAGACCCAGGTGGCTACACCTTC. Its translation is CASSIARPLADPGGYTF.

This clone appeared a single time. This chain joins TRBV3-1 (or the pseudogene TRBV3-2) and TRBJ1-3, with 7 positions matching TRBD1. Per germline, CDR1 LGHDT and CDR2 YNNKEL (reference sequence). This CDR3 region has 18 residues. Germline trimming cut 1 base from V and 2 bases from J; bases unmatched to any gene: 11. For the CDR3, the DNA is TGTGCCAGCAGCCAAGCACAAGCGGACAGGTCTCCTGGAAACACCATATATTTT. Encoded protein: CASSQAQADRSPGNTIYF.